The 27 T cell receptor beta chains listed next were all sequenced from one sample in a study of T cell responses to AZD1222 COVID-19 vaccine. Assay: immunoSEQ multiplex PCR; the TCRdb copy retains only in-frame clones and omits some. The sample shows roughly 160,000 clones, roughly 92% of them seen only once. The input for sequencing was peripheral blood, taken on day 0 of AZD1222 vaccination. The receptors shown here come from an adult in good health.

CDR3 in amino acids: CASSLGRGTEAFF. The CDR3 nucleotides read TGTGCCAGCAGCTTGGGCCGGGGCACTGAAGCTTTCTTT. V and J are TRBV11-3 and TRBJ1-1; no clear D. From germline, CDR1 is SGHNT and CDR2 YENEEA. The V and J ends lost 3 bases and 4 bases respectively, with 9 bases between them. This CDR3 is 13 amino acids long.

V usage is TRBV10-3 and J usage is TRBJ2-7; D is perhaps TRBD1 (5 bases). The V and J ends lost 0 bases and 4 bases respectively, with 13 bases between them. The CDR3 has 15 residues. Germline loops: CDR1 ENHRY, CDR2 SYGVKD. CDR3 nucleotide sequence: TGTGCCATCAGTGAGTCGACAGCCACTATTTACGAGCAGTACTTC. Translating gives CAISESTATIYEQYF.

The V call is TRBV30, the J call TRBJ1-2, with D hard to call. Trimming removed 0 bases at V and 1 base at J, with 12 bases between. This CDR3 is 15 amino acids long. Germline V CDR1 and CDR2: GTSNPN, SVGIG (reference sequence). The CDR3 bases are TGTGCCTGGAGTGTACCACAGAAAAATAACTATGGCTACACCTTC. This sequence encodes CAWSVPQKNNYGYTF.

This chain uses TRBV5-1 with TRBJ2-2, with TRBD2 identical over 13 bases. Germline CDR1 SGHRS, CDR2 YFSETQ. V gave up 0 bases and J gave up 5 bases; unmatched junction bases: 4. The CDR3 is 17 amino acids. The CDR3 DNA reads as TGCGCCAGCAGCTTGGGCGGACTAGCGGGAGTTACCGGGGAGCTGTTTTTT. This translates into CASSLGGLAGVTGELFF.

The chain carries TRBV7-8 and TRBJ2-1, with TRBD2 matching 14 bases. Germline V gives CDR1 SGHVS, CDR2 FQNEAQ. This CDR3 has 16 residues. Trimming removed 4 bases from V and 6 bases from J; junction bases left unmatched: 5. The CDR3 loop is CASSWTGTSGGNEQFF. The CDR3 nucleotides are TGTGCCAGCAGCTGGACCGGGACTAGCGGGGGCAATGAGCAGTTCTTC.

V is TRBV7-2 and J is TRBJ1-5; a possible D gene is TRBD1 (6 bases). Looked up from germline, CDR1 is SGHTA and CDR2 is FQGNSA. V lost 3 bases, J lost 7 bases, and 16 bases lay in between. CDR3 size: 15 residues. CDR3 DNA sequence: TGTGCCAGCAGCTTGTCGGCGGGCAGGGGACAGCCCCAGCATTTT. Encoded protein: CASSLSAGRGQPQHF.

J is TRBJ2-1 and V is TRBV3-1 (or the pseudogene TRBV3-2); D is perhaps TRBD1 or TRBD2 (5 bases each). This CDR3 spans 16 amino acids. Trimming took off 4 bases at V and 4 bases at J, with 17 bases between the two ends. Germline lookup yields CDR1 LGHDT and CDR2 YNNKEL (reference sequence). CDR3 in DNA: TGTGCCAGCAGCCTCTCGCCGGGGCCGGGGTACAATGAGCAGTTCTTC. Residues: CASSLSPGPGYNEQFF.

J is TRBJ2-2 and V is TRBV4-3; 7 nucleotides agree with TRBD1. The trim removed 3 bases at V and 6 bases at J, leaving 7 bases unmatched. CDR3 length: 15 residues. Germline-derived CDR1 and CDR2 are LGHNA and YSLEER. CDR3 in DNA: TGCGCCAGCAGCCAGGAGGAAACAGGGGCCGGGGAGCTGTTTTTT. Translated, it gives CASSQEETGAGELFF.

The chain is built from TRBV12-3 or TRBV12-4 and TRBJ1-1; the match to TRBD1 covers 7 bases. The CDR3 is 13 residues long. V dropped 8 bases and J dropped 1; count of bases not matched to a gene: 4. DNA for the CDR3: TGTGCCAGCCGCAGACAGGGGAACACTGAAGCTTTCTTT. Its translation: CASRRQGNTEAFF.

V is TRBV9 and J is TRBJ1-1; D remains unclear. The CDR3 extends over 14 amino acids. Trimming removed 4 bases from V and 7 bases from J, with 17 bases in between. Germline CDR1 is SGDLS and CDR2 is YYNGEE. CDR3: CASSTSRTAVEAFF. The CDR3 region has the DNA TGTGCCAGCAGCACCAGCCGTACCGCGGTTGAAGCTTTCTTT.

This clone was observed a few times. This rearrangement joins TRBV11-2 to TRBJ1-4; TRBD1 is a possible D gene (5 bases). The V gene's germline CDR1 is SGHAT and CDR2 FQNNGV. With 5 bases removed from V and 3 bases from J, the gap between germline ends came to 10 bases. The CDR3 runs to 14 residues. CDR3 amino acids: CASSVTVPNEKLFF. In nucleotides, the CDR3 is TGTGCCAGCAGCGTGACAGTCCCTAATGAAAAACTGTTTTTT.

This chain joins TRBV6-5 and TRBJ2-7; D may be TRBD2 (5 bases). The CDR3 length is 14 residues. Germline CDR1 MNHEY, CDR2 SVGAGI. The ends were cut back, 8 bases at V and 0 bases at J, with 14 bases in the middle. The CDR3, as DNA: TGTGCCAGCGGGAGCAGGATGAGCTCCTACGAGCAGTACTTC. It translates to CASGSRMSSYEQYF.

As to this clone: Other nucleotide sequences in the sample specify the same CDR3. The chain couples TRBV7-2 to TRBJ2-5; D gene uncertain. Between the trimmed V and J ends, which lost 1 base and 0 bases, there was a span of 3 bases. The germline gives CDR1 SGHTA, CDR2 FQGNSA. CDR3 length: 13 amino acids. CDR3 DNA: TGTGCCAGCAGCTTAGGCTACCAAGAGACCCAGTACTTC. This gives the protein CASSLGYQETQYF.

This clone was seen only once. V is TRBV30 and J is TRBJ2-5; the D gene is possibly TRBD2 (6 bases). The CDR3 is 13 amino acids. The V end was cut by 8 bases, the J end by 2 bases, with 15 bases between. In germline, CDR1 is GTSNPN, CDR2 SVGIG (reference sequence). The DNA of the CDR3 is TGTGCCGGACTACCGGTTTTACAAGAGACCCAGTACTTC. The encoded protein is CAGLPVLQETQYF.

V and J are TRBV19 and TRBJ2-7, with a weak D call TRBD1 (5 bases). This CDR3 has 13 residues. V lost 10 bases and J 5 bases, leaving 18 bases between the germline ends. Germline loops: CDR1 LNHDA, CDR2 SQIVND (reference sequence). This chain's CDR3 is CATREAGRHEQYF. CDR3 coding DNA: TGTGCCACCCGAGAGGCAGGGCGACACGAGCAGTACTTC.

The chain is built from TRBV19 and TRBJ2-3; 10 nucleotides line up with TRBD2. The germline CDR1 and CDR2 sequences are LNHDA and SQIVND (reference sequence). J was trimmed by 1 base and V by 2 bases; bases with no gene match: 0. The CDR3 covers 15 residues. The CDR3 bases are TGTGCCAGTAGTATACTAGCGGGAGGCACAGATACGCAGTATTTT. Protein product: CASSILAGGTDTQYF.

CDR3 amino acids: CASSFPGSEKLFF. The CDR3 nucleotides read TGTGCCAGCAGCTTCCCGGGTTCCGAAAAACTGTTTTTT. The rearrangement joins TRBV11-2 to TRBJ1-4; D is ambiguous. Germline-derived CDR1 and CDR2 are SGHAT and FQNNGV. The CDR3 contains 13 residues. The germline V and J ends were trimmed by 3 bases and 8 bases, with 10 bases remaining between them.

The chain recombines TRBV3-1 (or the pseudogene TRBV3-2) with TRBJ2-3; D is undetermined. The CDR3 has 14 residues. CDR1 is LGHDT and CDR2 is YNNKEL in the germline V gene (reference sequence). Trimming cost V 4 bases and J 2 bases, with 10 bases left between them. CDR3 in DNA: TGTGCCAGCAGCCCCACACGGGCCACAGATACGCAGTATTTT. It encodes CASSPTRATDTQYF.

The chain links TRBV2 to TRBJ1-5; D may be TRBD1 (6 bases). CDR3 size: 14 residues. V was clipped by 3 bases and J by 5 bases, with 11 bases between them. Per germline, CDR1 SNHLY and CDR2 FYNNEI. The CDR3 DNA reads TGTGCCAGCAGTGACAGGGGCAGGGATCAGCCCCAGCATTTT. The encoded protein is CASSDRGRDQPQHF.

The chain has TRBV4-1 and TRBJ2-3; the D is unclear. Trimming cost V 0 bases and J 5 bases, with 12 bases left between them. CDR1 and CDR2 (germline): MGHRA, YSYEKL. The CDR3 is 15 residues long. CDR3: CASSQESSSGDTQYF. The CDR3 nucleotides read TGCGCCAGCAGCCAAGAATCGAGCTCCGGAGATACGCAGTATTTT.

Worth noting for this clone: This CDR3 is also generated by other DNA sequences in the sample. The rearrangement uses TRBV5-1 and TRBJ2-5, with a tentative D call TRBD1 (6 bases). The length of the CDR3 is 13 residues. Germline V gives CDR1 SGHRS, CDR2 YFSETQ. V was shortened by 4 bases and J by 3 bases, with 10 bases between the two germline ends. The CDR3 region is CASSPGQKETQYF. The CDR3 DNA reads TGCGCCAGCAGCCCCGGACAGAAAGAGACCCAGTACTTC.

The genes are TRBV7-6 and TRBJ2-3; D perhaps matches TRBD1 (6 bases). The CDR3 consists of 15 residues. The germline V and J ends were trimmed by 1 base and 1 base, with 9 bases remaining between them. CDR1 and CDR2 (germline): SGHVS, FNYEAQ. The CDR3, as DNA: TGTGCCAGCAGCTTAGGAGGGGGTGGCACAGATACGCAGTATTTT. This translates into CASSLGGGGTDTQYF.

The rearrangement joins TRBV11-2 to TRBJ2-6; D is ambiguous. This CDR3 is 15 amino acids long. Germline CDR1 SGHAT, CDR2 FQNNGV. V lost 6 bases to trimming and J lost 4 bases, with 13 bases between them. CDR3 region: CASRLTQTGANVLTF. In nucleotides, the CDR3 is TGTGCCAGCAGACTTACACAGACCGGGGCCAACGTCCTGACTTTC.

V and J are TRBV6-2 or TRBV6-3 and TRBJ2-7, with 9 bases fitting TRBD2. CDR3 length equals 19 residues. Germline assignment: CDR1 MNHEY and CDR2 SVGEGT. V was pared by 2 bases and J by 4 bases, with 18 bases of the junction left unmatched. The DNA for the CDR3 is TGTGCCAGCAGTTACGAAGCGTGGTCGGCTAGCGGGGATAAGTACGAGCAGTACTTC. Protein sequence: CASSYEAWSASGDKYEQYF.

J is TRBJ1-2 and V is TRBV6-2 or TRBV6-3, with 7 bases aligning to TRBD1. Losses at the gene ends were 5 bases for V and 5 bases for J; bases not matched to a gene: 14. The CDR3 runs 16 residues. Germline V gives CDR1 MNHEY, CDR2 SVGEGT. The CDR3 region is CASSRITQGTMYGYTF. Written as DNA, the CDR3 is TGTGCCAGCAGTCGCATCACACAGGGGACCATGTATGGCTACACCTTC.

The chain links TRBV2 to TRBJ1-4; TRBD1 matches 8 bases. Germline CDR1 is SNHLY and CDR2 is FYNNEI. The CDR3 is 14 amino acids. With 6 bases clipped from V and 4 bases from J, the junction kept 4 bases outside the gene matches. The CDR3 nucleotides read TGTGCCAGCAGGGTGGGACAGGTTAATGAAAAACTGTTTTTT. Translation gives CASRVGQVNEKLFF.

CDR3 amino acids: CASSLETEAFF. CDR3 bases: TGTGCCAGCAGCTTAGAAACTGAAGCTTTCTTT. This chain connects TRBV7-9 to TRBJ1-1; no clear D gene. Germline CDR1 SEHNR, CDR2 FQNEAQ (reference sequence). V was trimmed by 1 base and J by 5 bases, leaving 2 bases between them. The CDR3 runs to 11 residues.